Each of the 24 T cell receptor beta chains below was sequenced from the same sample in a study of OX40 agonist ivuxolimab in advanced cancers. Generated by immunoSEQ multiplex PCR, the TCRdb table keeps only in-frame clones and is missing some. In the table there are roughly 92,000 clones, 92% of which are singletons. The source was CD4+ or CD8+ T cells sorted from blood, collected in a trial of the OX40 agonist ivuxolimab. The receptors derive from an adult with an advanced solid tumor such as melanoma, head and neck, liver or kidney cancer.

This rearrangement joins TRBV29-1 to TRBJ1-5; D is possibly TRBD1 (5 bases). Germline V gene lookup returns CDR1 SQVTM and CDR2 ANQGSEA. Trimming left V 4 bases short and J 6 bases short, with 19 bases between. This CDR3 is 15 amino acids long. CDR3 bases: TGCAGCGTTGTCCTCGGACGGGGGGGTGGTCAGCCCCAGCATTTT. Residues: CSVVLGRGGGQPQHF.

This clone came up once. V usage is TRBV6-5 and J usage is TRBJ2-1; TRBD2 matches 8 bases. The junction had 8 bases not matched to a gene; V was cut back by 7 bases and J by 6 bases. The CDR3 contains 14 residues. The germline gives CDR1 MNHEY, CDR2 SVGAGI. CDR3 sequence: CASTSGSPFNEQFF. In DNA form, the CDR3 reads TGTGCCAGCACAAGCGGGAGTCCCTTCAATGAGCAGTTCTTC.

The genes are TRBV27 and TRBJ1-1; weak D call: TRBD1 (5 bases). The CDR3 is 15 amino acids. Germline V gene data show CDR1 as MNHEY and CDR2 as SMNVEV (reference sequence). The V gene lost 4 bases and the J gene lost 0 bases, with 12 bases spanning the gap. As DNA, the CDR3 is TGTGCCAGCAGTTCGTCCAGGGCGTTGAACACTGAAGCTTTCTTT. Protein product: CASSSSRALNTEAFF.

The chain combines TRBV9 with TRBJ1-2; D unresolved. The CDR3 loop spans 18 amino acids. Germline loops: CDR1 SGDLS, CDR2 YYNGEE. Trimming pared 0 bases from V and 2 bases from J, leaving 20 bases between. CDR3 bases: TGTGCCAGCAGCGTAGAGGAAACGGGGAGGAACCAAAACTATGGCTACACCTTC. Its protein product is CASSVEETGRNQNYGYTF.

The V call is TRBV5-1, the J call TRBJ1-5; possible D gene TRBD1, 5 bases. The V end lost 1 base, the J end lost 4 bases, and 12 bases lay between the germline ends. Germline CDR1 is SGHRS and CDR2 is YFSETQ. The CDR3 totals 15 residues. CDR3 residues: CASSLSGAVNQPQHF. The CDR3 DNA reads TGCGCCAGCAGCTTGTCTGGGGCTGTTAATCAGCCCCAGCATTTT.

The chain couples TRBV15 to TRBJ2-3; 9 nucleotides align to TRBD2. Germline CDR1 LNHNV, CDR2 YYDKDF (reference sequence). The junction had 9 bases not matched to a gene; V was cut back by 0 bases and J by 2 bases. The CDR3 has 18 amino acids. The CDR3 DNA reads TGTGCCACCAGCAGAGATGAAGCGGGAGGACTATCCACAGATACGCAGTATTTT. This translates into CATSRDEAGGLSTDTQYF.

This chain connects TRBV27 to TRBJ2-7; 8 nucleotides agree with TRBD1. The junction had 7 bases not matched to a gene; V was cut back by 3 bases and J by 3 bases. Germline V gene sequence: CDR1 MNHEY, CDR2 SMNVEV (reference sequence). CDR3 size: 15 residues. CDR3 nucleotides: TGTGCCAGCAGTTTGTCACGGACAGGGTTCTACGAGCAGTACTTC. It encodes CASSLSRTGFYEQYF.

This chain joins TRBV30 and TRBJ2-7; 7 bases map to TRBD1. V lost 3 bases, J lost 0 bases, and 11 bases stayed unmatched. Looked up from germline, CDR1 is GTSNPN and CDR2 is SVGIG (reference sequence). This CDR3 is built from 16 residues. The CDR3 nucleotides read TGTGCCTGGAGAAGCGGACTGGGACAGAACTCCTACGAGCAGTACTTC. Protein sequence: CAWRSGLGQNSYEQYF.

The chain couples TRBV29-1 to TRBJ1-2; D is possibly TRBD1 (6 bases). CDR3 length equals 11 residues. Between the trimmed V and J ends, which lost 5 bases and 8 bases, there was a span of 12 bases. The germline gives CDR1 SQVTM, CDR2 ANQGSEA. The CDR3 bases are TGCAGCGTTAACAGGGATGGGGGCTACACCTTC. Translation: CSVNRDGGYTF.

This clone was seen once. The chain employs TRBV29-1 and TRBJ2-1; D call uncertain. Germline V gene data show CDR1 as SQVTM and CDR2 as ANQGSEA. The CDR3 sequence is 14 residues long. V was clipped by 4 bases and J by 0 bases, with 10 bases between them. CDR3 DNA: TGCAGCGTTGCCGACGGTAGCTCCTACAATGAGCAGTTCTTC. It encodes CSVADGSSYNEQFF.

The CDR3 sequence: CASSHRDRGTEAFF. The CDR3 nucleotides are TGCGCCAGCAGCCACCGGGACAGGGGAACTGAAGCTTTCTTT. J is TRBJ1-1 and V is TRBV5-1; 10 positions agree with TRBD1. Germline CDR1 SGHRS, CDR2 YFSETQ. V lost 4 bases and J lost 5; bases outside the gene matches: 5. This CDR3 spans 14 amino acids.

The V call is TRBV6-1, the J call TRBJ2-7; TRBD2 is a possible D gene (6 bases). V lost 8 bases and J lost 3, with 14 bases in between. Germline CDR1 and CDR2: MNHNS and SASEGT. The CDR3 runs 13 residues. CDR3 in DNA: TGTGCCAGCGGACCGGGACTCCACTACGAGCAGTACTTC. Translated, it gives CASGPGLHYEQYF.

The chain employs TRBV5-1 and TRBJ1-5; 7 bases line up with TRBD1. CDR3 length: 13 amino acids. Germline CDR1 is SGHRS and CDR2 is YFSETQ. Trimming took 4 bases from V and 9 from J; bases not matched to a gene: 7. CDR3 sequence (DNA): TGCGCCAGCAGCCCGGGGTCAGGGGGGCCCCAGCATTTT. Translated: CASSPGSGGPQHF. Using reference TRBV5-1 and TRBJ1-5 for the parts outside the CDR3, the full variable domain is KAGVTQTPRYLIKTRGQQVTLSCSPISGHRSVSWYQQTPGQGLQFLFEYFSETQRNKGNFPGRFSGRQFSNSRSEMNVSTLELGDSALYLCASSPGSGGPQHFGDGTRLSIL.

The chain links TRBV19 to TRBJ2-1; the D gene is possibly TRBD2 (6 bases). The V and J ends lost 6 bases and 7 bases respectively, with 19 bases between them. CDR3 length equals 15 residues. The germline V gene has CDR1 LNHDA and CDR2 SQIVND (reference sequence). In DNA form, the CDR3 reads TGTGCCAGTAGGAGGGCGGGGTTAGATTGGAATGAGCAGTTCTTC. Translating gives CASRRAGLDWNEQFF.

The rearrangement links TRBV29-1 to TRBJ2-1, with 11 bases aligning to TRBD2. The CDR3 sequence is 15 residues long. V shed 1 base and J 8 bases; nucleotides not matched to a gene: 7. CDR1 SQVTM and CDR2 ANQGSEA come from the germline V gene. The CDR3 sequence: CSVEAGLAGGHEQFF. Written as DNA, the CDR3 is TGCAGCGTTGAAGCAGGGCTAGCGGGGGGCCATGAGCAGTTCTTC.

The chain employs TRBV5-6 and TRBJ1-4; maybe TRBD1 (5 bases). V lost 2 bases, J lost 8 bases, and 10 bases lay in between. Germline assignment: CDR1 SGHDT and CDR2 YYEEEE. The length of the CDR3 is 13 residues. The CDR3 bases are TGTGCCAGCAGCTTCGGGACGGGCGAAAAACTGTTTTTT. As protein: CASSFGTGEKLFF. The full variable domain, in which reference TRBV5-6 and TRBJ1-4 provide the parts outside the CDR3, is DAGVTQSPTHLIKTRGQQVTLRCSPKSGHDTVSWYQQALGQGPQFIFQYYEEEERQRGNFPDRFSGHQFPNYSSELNVNALLLGDSALYLCASSFGTGEKLFFGSGTQLSVL.

CDR3 in amino acids: CASTLGVGGNTEAFF. The DNA of the CDR3 is TGTGCCAGTACCTTAGGGGTCGGGGGAAACACTGAAGCTTTCTTT. The V and J genes are TRBV19 and TRBJ1-1; D may be TRBD1 (5 bases). The CDR3 loop spans 15 amino acids. V was trimmed by 7 bases and J by 2 bases, leaving 17 bases between them. Per germline, CDR1 LNHDA and CDR2 SQIVND (reference sequence).

The chain recombines TRBV19 with TRBJ2-3, with TRBD2 matching over 13 bases. V shed 3 bases, J shed 1 base, and the junction held 7 bases outside the gene matches. In germline, CDR1 is LNHDA, CDR2 SQIVND (reference sequence). The CDR3 spans 18 residues. The CDR3: CASSMTSGGIEGTDTQYF. The CDR3 DNA reads as TGTGCCAGTAGTATGACTAGCGGGGGGATCGAAGGCACAGATACGCAGTATTTT.

The chain is built from TRBV2 and TRBJ1-2, with 9 nucleotides matching TRBD1. The CDR3 loop spans 18 amino acids. After removal of 7 bases from V and 5 bases from J, the junction contained 20 bases not matched to a gene. Germline assignment: CDR1 SNHLY and CDR2 FYNNEI. CDR3 in amino acids: CASIGNTGGAPQRYGYTF. CDR3 bases: TGTGCCAGCATTGGGAATACAGGGGGCGCCCCACAGCGTTATGGCTACACCTTC.

CDR3 DNA sequence: TGTGCCAGTAGTATCCGACAGCTACCTAACTATGGCTACACCTTC. Translation gives CASSIRQLPNYGYTF. The rearrangement uses TRBV19 and TRBJ1-2; a possible D gene is TRBD1 (5 bases). Germline lookup yields CDR1 LNHDA and CDR2 SQIVND (reference sequence). Trimming took 3 bases from V and 0 from J, leaving 11 bases between them. The CDR3 spans 15 residues.

The rearrangement links TRBV7-9 to TRBJ2-5; tentative D call: TRBD1 (6 bases). The CDR3 has 14 residues. V dropped 5 bases and J dropped 1 base, with 11 bases sitting between them. Germline V gene lookup returns CDR1 SEHNR and CDR2 FQNEAQ (reference sequence). For the CDR3, the DNA is TGTGCCAGCAGCGCACGGACAGCCCAAGAGACCCAGTACTTC. This translates into CASSARTAQETQYF.

This chain connects TRBV6-1 to TRBJ2-7, with 7 bases matching TRBD1. This CDR3 is 14 amino acids long. After removal of 5 bases from V and 0 bases from J, the junction contained 4 bases not matched to a gene. Germline CDR1 MNHNS, CDR2 SASEGT. CDR3 coding DNA: TGTGCCAGCAGTACACAGGGGATCTCCTACGAGCAGTACTTC. Translation gives CASSTQGISYEQYF.

This rearrangement joins TRBV7-6 to TRBJ1-5, with D possibly TRBD1 on 6 matching bases. CDR3 size: 13 residues. CDR1 and CDR2 (germline): SGHVS, FNYEAQ. V lost 6 bases to trimming and J lost 6 bases, with 12 bases between them. CDR3 sequence: CASRAGAGQPQHF. Here the CDR3 DNA reads TGTGCCAGCAGAGCGGGGGCCGGTCAGCCCCAGCATTTT.

This rearrangement joins TRBV4-3 to TRBJ1-1; a weak D match, TRBD1 (5 bases). Germline CDR1 reads LGHNA; CDR2 reads YSLEER. The CDR3 is 14 residues long. V was cut by 4 bases and J by 0 bases, with 9 bases left in between. The CDR3 region has the DNA TGCGCCAGCAGCCCGTGGGGGATGAACACTGAAGCTTTCTTT. Its protein is CASSPWGMNTEAFF.